These 27 T cell receptor beta chains came from one sample sequenced in a study of blood T cells in healthy people across ages. Together with a sample-barcoded 5' primer, a J-beta primer mix was included in a second PCR lasting about 6 to 11 cycles. TCRdb reanalysed the 5' RACE reads using MiXCR and keeps one entry per CDR3 protein. The sample includes about 570,000 distinct CDR3 sequences, about 25% seen only once; the top ten take approximately 17%. The sample taken for sequencing was blood. These receptor sequences come from a woman aged 70-85 years in good health.

The rearrangement uses TRBV5-1 and TRBJ1-4, with TRBD1 matching over 8 bases. This CDR3 has 17 residues. Germline lookup yields CDR1 SGHRS and CDR2 YFSETQ. V gave up 5 bases and J gave up 4 bases; unmatched junction bases: 13. This chain's CDR3 is CASSAGGSLFGNEKLFF. As DNA, the CDR3 is TGCGCCAGCAGTGCAGGGGGCTCTCTCTTCGGTAATGAAAAACTGTTTTTT. The entire variable domain, with the rest obtained from reference TRBV5-1 and TRBJ1-4, is as follows: KAGVTQTPRYLIKTRGQQVTLSCSPISGHRSVSWYQQTPGQGLQFLFEYFSETQRNKGNFPGRFSGRQFSNSRSEMNVSTLELGDSALYLCASSAGGSLFGNEKLFFGSGTQLSVL.

In this sample, this clonotype turned up a few times. V gene TRBV27 combines with J gene TRBJ2-1, with 7 bases matching TRBD2. This CDR3 spans 12 amino acids. Germline values: CDR1 MNHEY, CDR2 SMNVEV (reference sequence). V was clipped by 8 bases and J by 4 bases; unmatched bases: 2. CDR3 coding DNA: TGTGCCAGCTGGGAGGGGTACAATGAGCAGTTCTTC. It yields the protein CASWEGYNEQFF.

This clonotype was observed a handful of times. This chain uses TRBV12-5 with TRBJ2-4, with TRBD1 matching over 8 bases. The CDR3 is 19 amino acids. The V segment lost 1 base and the J segment 0 bases; nucleotides outside the gene matches: 11. In germline, CDR1 is LGHNT, CDR2 FRNRAP. CDR3: CASGLELRRQGLAKNIQYF. CDR3 DNA sequence: TGTGCTAGTGGTTTGGAACTCAGACGACAGGGGCTAGCCAAAAACATTCAGTACTTC.

This clonotype was found a few times. This rearrangement joins TRBV20-1 to TRBJ2-7; tentatively, D is TRBD1 or TRBD2 (5 bases each). The germline gives CDR1 DFQATT, CDR2 SNEGSKA (reference sequence). CDR3 length: 13 residues. Trimming cost V 6 bases and J 3 bases, with 15 bases left between them. CDR3 region: CSATWGTNYEQYF. The CDR3 DNA reads as TGCAGTGCCACGTGGGGGACCAACTACGAGCAGTACTTC.

This clonotype has a handful of counts. The CDR3 region has the DNA TGTGCCAGCAGCCAAGGTCCGGGATTGCGGGAGCAGTACTTC. Encoded protein: CASSQGPGLREQYF. The V call is TRBV3-1, the J call TRBJ2-7, with TRBD2 as a possible D gene (5 bases). V dropped 1 base and J dropped 7 bases, with 14 bases sitting between them. The germline V gene has CDR1 LGHDT and CDR2 YNNKEL (reference sequence). The CDR3 totals 14 residues.

The chain combines TRBV7-9 with TRBJ2-6; D not certain. With 1 base removed from V and 2 bases from J, the gap between germline ends came to 3 bases. The CDR3 has 14 amino acids. Germline CDR1 is SEHNR and CDR2 is FQNEAQ (reference sequence). In DNA form, the CDR3 reads TGTGCCAGCAGCTTAGTCCCTGGGGCCAACGTCCTGACTTTC. It specifies CASSLVPGANVLTF.

The gene calls are TRBV10-3 and TRBJ2-5; D possibly corresponds to TRBD1 (5 bases). Trimming left V 6 bases short and J 4 bases short, with 9 bases between. The CDR3 covers 12 residues. Germline lookup yields CDR1 ENHRY and CDR2 SYGVKD. The CDR3 region is CAIRGVGETQYF. In DNA form, the CDR3 reads TGTGCCATCAGAGGGGTTGGAGAGACCCAGTACTTC.

This chain connects TRBV20-1 to TRBJ1-5; no clear D. The germline V gene encodes CDR1 DFQATT and CDR2 SNEGSKA (reference sequence). Trimming removed 6 bases from V and 3 bases from J, with 12 bases in between. This CDR3 is built from 13 residues. For the CDR3, the DNA is TGCAGTGCAGGGCATCCAATCAATCAGCCCCAGCATTTT. Residues: CSAGHPINQPQHF.

To note about this clonotype: One end of the junction varies from germline; a read error may be responsible. The chain uses TRBV20-1 and TRBJ2-7; a possible D gene is TRBD1 (6 bases). CDR1 is DFQATT and CDR2 is SNEGSKA in the germline V gene (reference sequence). There are 12 residues in the CDR3. The CDR3 loop is CSAREVTSGQHF. In nucleotides, the CDR3 is TGCAGTGCTAGAGAGGTTACTTCTGGACAGCACTTC.

In this sample, this clonotype turned up a few times. The rearrangement links TRBV24-1 to TRBJ2-1; D may be TRBD2 (5 bases). The V gene lost 3 bases and the J gene lost 5 bases, with 10 bases spanning the gap. This CDR3 has 14 residues. Germline values: CDR1 KGHDR, CDR2 SFDVKD. CDR3 nucleotides: TGTGCCACCAGTGATCCCGGGATTCACAATGAGCAGTTCTTC. Its translation: CATSDPGIHNEQFF.

The chain uses TRBV9 and TRBJ1-1; tentatively, D is TRBD1 (5 bases). The CDR3 is made up of 15 amino acids. The germline gives CDR1 SGDLS, CDR2 YYNGEE. V was cut by 0 bases and J by 0 bases, with 9 bases left in between. The CDR3 region is CASSVVEGMNTEAFF. As DNA, the CDR3 is TGTGCCAGCAGCGTAGTTGAGGGGATGAACACTGAAGCTTTCTTT.

The chain uses TRBV6-2 or TRBV6-3 and TRBJ1-5, with D tentatively TRBD1 (6 bases). This CDR3 spans 18 amino acids. CDR1 is MNHEY, CDR2 SVGEGT, per germline. The germline V and J ends were trimmed by 4 bases and 0 bases, with 19 bases remaining between them. The CDR3 protein is CASSFSSTGRYSNQPQHF. The CDR3 DNA reads as TGTGCCAGCAGTTTTTCGTCGACAGGTCGTTATAGCAATCAGCCCCAGCATTTT.

In this sample, this clonotype turned up a few times. This chain's CDR3 is CASSQALGGLQYF. CDR3 in DNA: TGTGCCAGCAGCCAGGCGTTGGGGGGCCTTCAGTACTTC. The rearrangement joins TRBV3-1 to TRBJ2-4; D is possibly TRBD1 or TRBD2 (6 bases each). Between the trimmed V and J ends, which lost 3 bases and 11 bases, there was a span of 14 bases. The germline gives CDR1 LGHDT, CDR2 YNNKEL (reference sequence). The CDR3 length is 13 residues. Full variable domain (rest looked up from reference TRBV3-1 and TRBJ2-4): DTAVSQTPKYLVTQMGNDKSIKCEQNLGHDTMYWYKQDSKKFLKIMFSYNNKELIINETVPNRFSPKSPDKAHLNLHINSLELGDSAVYFCASSQALGGLQYFGAGTRLSVL.

The chain recombines TRBV12-3 or TRBV12-4 with TRBJ2-1; no clear D. CDR3 size: 11 residues. The ends were cut back, 6 bases at V and 9 bases at J, with 9 bases in the middle. The CDR3 sequence is CASRLYGEQFF. As DNA, the CDR3 is TGTGCCAGCAGGTTGTACGGTGAGCAGTTCTTC.

The gene calls are TRBV6-2 or TRBV6-3 and TRBJ1-1; D remains ambiguous. Trimming removed 4 bases from V and 2 bases from J, with 17 bases in between. This CDR3 has 16 residues. Germline V CDR1 and CDR2: MNHEY, SVGEGT. CDR3 in amino acids: CASSLSMGQHNTEAFF. DNA for the CDR3: TGTGCCAGCAGTTTAAGTATGGGTCAGCATAACACTGAAGCTTTCTTT.

This clonotype has at least ten counts. This CDR3 is CASSQSVQGGYGYTF. In DNA, the CDR3 is TGCGCCAGCAGCCAATCGGTCCAGGGGGGCTATGGCTACACCTTC. V usage is TRBV4-3 and J usage is TRBJ1-2, with 7 bases lining up with TRBD1. The V segment lost 2 bases and the J segment 4 bases; nucleotides outside the gene matches: 7. CDR1 is LGHNA and CDR2 is YSLEER in the germline V gene. The CDR3 runs to 15 residues.

The chain joins TRBV5-1 to TRBJ1-3; D unclear. Trimming removed 0 bases from V and 0 bases from J, with 7 bases in between. CDR3 size: 15 residues. Looked up from germline, CDR1 is SGHRS and CDR2 is YFSETQ. The CDR3 loop reads CASSLAPDSGNTIYF. In DNA, the CDR3 is TGCGCCAGCAGCTTGGCCCCGGACTCTGGAAACACCATATATTTT.

This clonotype was seen only a few times. V usage is TRBV20-1 and J usage is TRBJ2-3, with TRBD2 matching over 7 bases. The CDR3 loop spans 15 amino acids. The V gene end was trimmed by 4 bases and the J gene end by 10 bases; junction bases not matched to a gene: 17. Germline V CDR1 and CDR2: DFQATT, SNEGSKA (reference sequence). In nucleotides, the CDR3 is TGCAGTGCTACTGGGACCCACGGGAGGACGGTGGCGCAGTATTTT. Translated, it gives CSATGTHGRTVAQYF.

The chain has TRBV12-3 or TRBV12-4 and TRBJ2-3; 9 bases align to TRBD2. The CDR3 contains 13 residues. V was pared by 6 bases and J by 6 bases, with 4 bases of the junction left unmatched. CDR3 residues: CASRPSGVDTQYF. The DNA for the CDR3 is TGTGCCAGCAGACCTAGCGGGGTGGATACGCAGTATTTT.

The genes are TRBV20-1 and TRBJ1-6, with D possibly TRBD1 on 6 matching bases. In germline, CDR1 is DFQATT, CDR2 SNEGSKA (reference sequence). With 6 bases removed from V and 7 bases from J, the gap between germline ends came to 19 bases. The CDR3 consists of 15 residues. The CDR3 here is CSAVDARGGNSPLHF. The CDR3 DNA reads TGCAGTGCCGTCGACGCCAGGGGTGGAAATTCACCCCTCCACTTT.

This clonotype was recorded many times. One junction end disagrees with the germline gene, perhaps due to a read error. The J gene is TRBJ1-4, the V gene TRBV28, with a tentative D call TRBD1 (6 bases). The germline CDR1 and CDR2 sequences are MDHEN and SYDVKM. This CDR3 region has 15 residues. CDR3 sequence: CASSLSGTTNEKLFF. In DNA form, the CDR3 reads TGTGCCAGCAGTTTATCAGGGACAACGAATGAAAAACTGTTTTTT.

The rearrangement uses TRBV11-2 and TRBJ1-3, with 7 bases that match TRBD1. The CDR3 has 15 residues. CDR1 is SGHAT, CDR2 FQNNGV, per germline. The trim removed 4 bases at V and 2 bases at J, leaving 5 bases unmatched. CDR3 amino acids: CASSSGGATGNTIYF. In DNA, the CDR3 is TGTGCCAGCAGCTCAGGGGGAGCGACTGGAAACACCATATATTTT.

The chain carries TRBV4-3 and TRBJ1-4; D is unresolved. Germline lookup yields CDR1 LGHNA and CDR2 YSLEER. V was shortened by 0 bases and J by 7 bases, with 18 bases between the two germline ends. The CDR3 extends over 17 amino acids. In DNA, the CDR3 is TGCGCCAGCAGCCAAGAACTTCGGAATGACCTCCCTGAAAAACTGTTTTTT. It yields the protein CASSQELRNDLPEKLFF.

The chain is built from TRBV12-3 or TRBV12-4 and TRBJ2-1; 9 bases map to TRBD2. The end of the DNA is better explained by TRBJ2-7, so the J call may be wrong. CDR3 length equals 15 residues. CDR3 region: CASSLSGGLLNEQYF. Here the CDR3 DNA reads TGTGCCAGCAGCTTAAGCGGGGGGCTCCTCAATGAGCAGTACTTC.

This clonotype was observed a handful of times. The chain has TRBV7-9 and TRBJ2-5; 9 positions match TRBD1. This CDR3 has 13 residues. V shed 7 bases, J shed 6 bases, and the junction held 6 bases outside the gene matches. Germline V lookup: CDR1 SEHNR, CDR2 FQNEAQ (reference sequence). The CDR3 sequence: CASIGTGGKTQYF. Here the CDR3 DNA reads TGTGCCAGCATAGGTACAGGGGGCAAGACCCAGTACTTC.

This clonotype was found a few times. V gene TRBV27 combines with J gene TRBJ2-5; 8 bases agree with TRBD1. The length of the CDR3 is 14 residues. Trimming cost V 8 bases and J 2 bases; bases outside gene matches: 7. CDR1 is MNHEY, CDR2 SMNVEV, per germline (reference sequence). The CDR3 coding sequence is TGTGCCAGCGGAAGGACAGGGTGGCAAGAGACCCAGTACTTC. Encoded protein: CASGRTGWQETQYF.

The chain is built from TRBV18 and TRBJ1-2, with D possibly TRBD1 on 5 matching bases. V was pared by 3 bases and J by 0 bases, with 14 bases between. Looked up from germline, CDR1 is KGHSH and CDR2 is LQKENI. The CDR3 loop spans 16 amino acids. The DNA for the CDR3 is TGTGCCAGCTCACCCCGGGAGGGACGGACTAACTATGGCTACACCTTC. It codes for CASSPREGRTNYGYTF.